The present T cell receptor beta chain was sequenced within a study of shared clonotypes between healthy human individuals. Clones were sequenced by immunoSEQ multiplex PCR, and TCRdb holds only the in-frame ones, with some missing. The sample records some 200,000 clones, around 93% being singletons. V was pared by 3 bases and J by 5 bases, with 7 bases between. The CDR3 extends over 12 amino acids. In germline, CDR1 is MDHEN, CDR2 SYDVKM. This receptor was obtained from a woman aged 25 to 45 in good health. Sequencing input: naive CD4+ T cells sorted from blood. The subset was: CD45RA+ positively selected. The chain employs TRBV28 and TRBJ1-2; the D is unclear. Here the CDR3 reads CASSFDMYGYTF. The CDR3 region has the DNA TGTGCCAGCAGTTTCGACATGTATGGCTACACCTTC.